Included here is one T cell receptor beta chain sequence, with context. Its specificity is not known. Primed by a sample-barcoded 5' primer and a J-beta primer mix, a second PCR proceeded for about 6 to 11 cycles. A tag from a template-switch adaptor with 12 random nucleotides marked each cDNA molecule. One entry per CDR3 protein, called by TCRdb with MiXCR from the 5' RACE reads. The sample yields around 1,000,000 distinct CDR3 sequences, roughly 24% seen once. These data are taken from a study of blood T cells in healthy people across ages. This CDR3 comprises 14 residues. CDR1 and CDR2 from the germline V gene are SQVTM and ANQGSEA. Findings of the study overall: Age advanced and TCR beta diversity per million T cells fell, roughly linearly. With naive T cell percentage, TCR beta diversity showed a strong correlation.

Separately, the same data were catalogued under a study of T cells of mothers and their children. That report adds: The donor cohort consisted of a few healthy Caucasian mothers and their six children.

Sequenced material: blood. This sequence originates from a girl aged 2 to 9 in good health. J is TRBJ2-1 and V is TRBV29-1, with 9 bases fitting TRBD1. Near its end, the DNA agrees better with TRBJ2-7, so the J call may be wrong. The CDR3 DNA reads TGCAGCGTGAAGGCCGGGACAGGGTACGGCGAGCAGTACTTC. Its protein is CSVKAGTGYGEQYF.